This T cell receptor beta chain was identified in a study of spatial heterogeneity in lung cancer (dated by TCRdb to between 2018 and 2021). About the study as a whole: Beta-chain transcripts were consistently detected in greater numbers than alpha-chain transcripts, which likely reflects a higher abundance of beta-chain transcripts. In the raw uncorrected reads, each unique combination of TCR and UMI appeared more than ten times on average. In non-small cell lung cancer, the study quantitatively compared TCR alpha and beta repertoires across several tumor regions, matched nontumor lung, and blood. TCR repertoire features were related to nonsynonymous mutation counts determined by whole-exome sequencing of tumor tissue. At surgery, both alpha and beta chains were TCR-sequenced in approximately 210 tumor regions, approximately 64 matched nontumor lung samples and around 50 PBMC samples.

Broad study findings and their caveats: Additional single-cell paired TCR alpha and beta sequencing was considered necessary to confirm, at a functional level, the hypothesis that regional TCRs recognize regional mutations. Ubiquitous expanded tumor TCRs were found in blood more often at tumor resection than at routine follow-up.

Deletion took 0 bases off V and 3 bases off J, with a span of 8 bases between the germline ends. There are 13 amino acids in the CDR3, from cysteine to phenylalanine inclusive. Only the CDR3 part of the read is kept: 39 bases, read in frame from the first base. The germline V gene sets CDR1 to SQVTM and CDR2 to ANQGSEA. Preparation of the library involved 5' RACE. Instrument used: NextSeq 500. In the TCR library protocol, a unique molecular identifier was attached to each TCR cDNA molecule so that PCR and sequencing errors could be corrected. For the original study's pipeline: TCR identification, UMI-based error correction and CDR3 extraction were all carried out with Decombinator tools. TCRs above a frequency of 2 per 1,000, corresponding to the top 1% of the tumor frequency distribution, were defined as expanded. Renyi diversity was computed with the R vegan package after each repertoire had been subsampled 100 times to 5,000 TCRs. CDR3 similarity networks were constructed using string-kernel similarity of amino acid triplets, with links drawn between CDR3s whose pairwise similarity was above 0.82. TCRdb handled the public reads itself, with Q25 trimming in fastp and clone calling in MiXCR, and kept productive beta chains. CDR3 protein duplicates are merged, each entry listing the most common genes and DNA. The V and J calls here are based on TCRdb, not the publication. In this sample the table shows tens of thousands of distinct CDR3 sequences, roughly 7% of which occur a single time. The top ten constitute around 2.6% of the sample.

There are many counts of this clonotype. Which antigen it targets is not known. Per-base quality was not reported, and no clone a single base away is much larger than it. The time point label of this sample denotes: sample taken at primary tumor resection. Without any cell sorting, TCR sequencing was performed on whole RNA extracted either from tumor and nontumor lung tissue or from cryopreserved PBMC samples. Samples were obtained from approximately 70 patients with early-stage, untreated non-small cell lung cancer from the lung TRACERx cohort. A patient was chosen for TCR sequencing only when enough RNA was available from at least two tumor regions.

The input for sequencing was PBMCs, taken at surgery. The clonotype was recovered from a female donor with early-stage non-small cell lung cancer. The rearranged chain carries TRBV29-1 and TRBJ1-1; the D gene cannot be named for sure. The CDR3 reads CSVEEVRDTEAFF. The sequenced DNA is TGCAGCGTTGAAGAGGTCCGGGACACTGAAGCTTTCTTT. Reference TRBV29-1 and TRBJ1-1 genes cover what lies past the CDR3, so the full variable domain is SAVISQKPSRDICQRGTSLTIQCQVDSQVTMMFWYRQQPGQSLTLIATANQGSEATYESGFVIDKFPISRPNLTFSTLTVSNMSPEDSSIYLCSVEEVRDTEAFFGQGTRLTVV.